The 20 T cell receptor beta chains below were found in one sample sequenced in a study of cytomegalovirus exposure and HLA in healthy donors. The PCR made use of 60 Vbeta and 13 Jbeta primers. Measured with immunoSEQ multiplex PCR; TCRdb has only the in-frame clones, and not every one. The data hold around 130,000 clones, with 75% observed a single time. Sequencing used PBMCs. Every receptor here comes from a woman aged 40-49 years in good health and CMV-seropositive.

The V and J genes are TRBV11-2 and TRBJ2-4; D remains unclear. The germline CDR1 and CDR2 sequences are SGHAT and FQNNGV. The germline V and J ends were trimmed by 5 bases and 0 bases, with 8 bases remaining between them. The CDR3 consists of 14 residues. CDR3 sequence (DNA): TGTGCCAGCAGCGATTCAGTAGCCAAAAACATTCAGTACTTC. As protein: CASSDSVAKNIQYF.

This sequence joins TRBV7-9 and TRBJ1-1; perhaps TRBD1 as D (6 bases). Trimming cost V 3 bases and J 2 bases, with 10 bases left between them. Germline V gives CDR1 SEHNR, CDR2 FQNEAQ (reference sequence). CDR3 length equals 14 residues. In DNA, the CDR3 is TGTGCCAGCAGCTTGCTACAGGGAAACACTGAAGCTTTCTTT. Translation gives CASSLLQGNTEAFF.

The genes are TRBV7-6 and TRBJ2-5; 8 bases fit TRBD1. Per the germline V gene, CDR1 is SGHVS and CDR2 is FNYEAQ. Trimming took 4 bases from V and 2 from J; bases not matched to a gene: 6. The CDR3 covers 15 residues. The CDR3 reads CASSSTTGGQETQYF. The DNA of the CDR3 is TGTGCCAGCAGCTCGACCACAGGGGGACAAGAGACCCAGTACTTC. The full variable domain, rest sourced from reference TRBV7-6 and TRBJ2-5, is GAGVSQSPRYKVTKRGQDVALRCDPISGHVSLYWYRQALGQGPEFLTYFNYEAQQDKSGLPNDRFSAERPEGSISTLTIQRTEQRDSAMYRCASSSTTGGQETQYFGPGTRLLVL.

This sequence joins TRBV7-9 and TRBJ2-7; 7 nucleotides line up with TRBD1. Germline V gives CDR1 SEHNR, CDR2 FQNEAQ (reference sequence). The CDR3 covers 14 residues. V shed 4 bases, J shed 2 bases, and the junction held 5 bases outside the gene matches. CDR3 in amino acids: CASSSQTGPYEQYF. DNA for the CDR3: TGTGCCAGCAGCTCCCAGACAGGGCCCTACGAGCAGTACTTC.

J is TRBJ2-5 and V is TRBV5-1; D possibly corresponds to TRBD1 (6 bases). The germline gives CDR1 SGHRS, CDR2 YFSETQ. The CDR3 is 13 amino acids. The V end was cut by 1 base, the J end by 5 bases, with 9 bases between. The CDR3, as DNA: TGCGCCAGCAGCTTGAACAGGGCGGAGACCCAGTACTTC. This encodes CASSLNRAETQYF.

The V gene is TRBV28, the J gene TRBJ2-7; TRBD1 matches at 10 bases. J gave up 3 bases and V 10 bases, and 6 bases lay outside the gene matches. Germline V lookup: CDR1 MDHEN, CDR2 SYDVKM. The CDR3 runs 13 residues. For the CDR3, the DNA is TGTGCCACCATGAGGACAGGGGGCTACGAGCAGTACTTC. The encoded protein is CATMRTGGYEQYF.

The chain carries TRBV7-6 and TRBJ2-3; 8 bases match TRBD2. This CDR3 is 16 amino acids long. The V and J ends lost 1 base and 0 bases, in that order; junction bases with no gene match: 3. The germline gives CDR1 SGHVS, CDR2 FNYEAQ. This CDR3 is CASSLGSGASTDTQYF. The CDR3 DNA follows: TGTGCCAGCAGCTTAGGTAGCGGGGCTAGCACAGATACGCAGTATTTT.

The V call is TRBV9, the J call TRBJ2-3; D remains ambiguous. The CDR3 contains 16 residues. The ends were cut back, 0 bases at V and 2 bases at J, with 13 bases in the middle. CDR1 SGDLS and CDR2 YYNGEE come from the germline V gene. The CDR3 region is CASSVESLATTDTQYF. CDR3 DNA sequence: TGTGCCAGCAGCGTAGAAAGTTTGGCAACCACAGATACGCAGTATTTT.

The CDR3 reads CAISRTSDNTGELFF. CDR3 nucleotides: TGTGCCATCAGTAGGACTAGCGATAACACCGGGGAGCTGTTTTTT. The chain joins TRBV10-3 to TRBJ2-2; TRBD2 aligns across 9 bases. V lost 5 bases to trimming and J lost 2 bases; unmatched junction nucleotides: 3. The CDR3 has 15 residues. Germline lookup yields CDR1 ENHRY and CDR2 SYGVKD.

The rearrangement joins TRBV27 to TRBJ1-6; the D gene is possibly TRBD1 (6 bases). Trimming stripped 9 bases from V and 4 bases from J, with 19 bases between. In germline, CDR1 is MNHEY, CDR2 SMNVEV (reference sequence). The CDR3 contains 16 residues. CDR3 sequence: CASSGGGAGYNSPLHF. CDR3 DNA sequence: TGTGCCAGTTCGGGAGGGGGGGCTGGGTATAATTCACCCCTCCACTTT.

V usage is TRBV2 and J usage is TRBJ1-1; D is undetermined. Germline V CDR1 and CDR2: SNHLY, FYNNEI. This CDR3 is built from 14 residues. Trimming stripped 7 bases from V and 1 base from J, with 13 bases between. DNA of the CDR3: TGTGCCAGCACACTAAGGCGGGGGAACACTGAAGCTTTCTTT. Translation gives CASTLRRGNTEAFF.

The chain recombines TRBV5-4 with TRBJ2-6; D is possibly TRBD2 (6 bases). V lost 5 bases to trimming and J lost 4 bases, with 13 bases between them. The CDR3 consists of 15 residues. Looked up from germline, CDR1 is SGHNT and CDR2 is YYREEE (reference sequence). The chain's CDR3 is CASSNGGSGANVLTF. In DNA, the CDR3 is TGTGCCAGCAGTAACGGGGGATCCGGGGCCAACGTCCTGACTTTC.

This clone was seen more than once but under ten times. The chain combines TRBV9 with TRBJ2-7; weak D call: TRBD1 (6 bases). The CDR3 extends over 14 amino acids. Looked up from germline, CDR1 is SGDLS and CDR2 is YYNGEE. Trimming left V 0 bases short and J 3 bases short, with 10 bases between. Written as DNA, the CDR3 is TGTGCCAGCAGCGTAGCAGGGGCTAACTACGAGCAGTACTTC. Protein: CASSVAGANYEQYF.

This rearrangement joins TRBV13 to TRBJ1-1; the D gene is possibly TRBD1 (5 bases). Germline lookup yields CDR1 PRHDT and CDR2 FYEKMQ (reference sequence). V lost 5 bases and J 1 base, leaving 11 bases between the germline ends. This CDR3 spans 14 amino acids. The CDR3 DNA follows: TGTGCCAGCAGCAAGTGGACACAGAACACTGAAGCTTTCTTT. Translation gives CASSKWTQNTEAFF.

This clone showed up just a few times. The V gene is TRBV9, the J gene TRBJ1-2, with D unclear. Germline V gives CDR1 SGDLS, CDR2 YYNGEE. The V end lost 4 bases, the J end lost 6 bases, and 16 bases lay between the germline ends. The CDR3 has 14 residues. CDR3 nucleotide sequence: TGTGCCAGCAGCTCCAGACCGGAGGAGAATGGCTACACCTTC. Translating it yields CASSSRPEENGYTF.

The rearrangement joins TRBV4-2 to TRBJ2-1; 10 bases align to TRBD2. Germline-derived CDR1 and CDR2 are LGHNA and YNFKEQ. The length of the CDR3 is 14 residues. With 4 bases clipped from V and 6 bases from J, the junction kept 3 bases outside the gene matches. This CDR3 is CASSPTSGANEQFF. DNA for the CDR3: TGTGCCAGCAGCCCAACTAGCGGGGCCAATGAGCAGTTCTTC.

This sequence joins TRBV28 and TRBJ2-1, with 7 bases that match TRBD2. Germline CDR1 is MDHEN and CDR2 is SYDVKM. With 8 bases clipped from V and 0 bases from J, the junction kept 10 bases outside the gene matches. This CDR3 has 16 residues. This CDR3 is CASPPLTSFSYNEQFF. In nucleotides, the CDR3 is TGTGCCAGCCCACCACTGACTAGCTTCTCCTACAATGAGCAGTTCTTC. Supplemented by reference TRBV28 and TRBJ2-1, the full variable domain reads DVKVTQSSRYLVKRTGEKVFLECVQDMDHENMFWYRQDPGLGLRLIYFSYDVKMKEKGDIPEGYSVSREKKERFSLILESASTNQTSMYLCASPPLTSFSYNEQFFGPGTRLTVL.

The rearrangement joins TRBV5-6 to TRBJ2-1; the match to TRBD2 covers 8 bases. CDR3 size: 16 residues. J was trimmed by 3 bases and V by 5 bases; bases with no gene match: 10. CDR1 and CDR2 from the germline V gene are SGHDT and YYEEEE. CDR3 sequence: CASRNLLAVLYNEQFF. CDR3 coding DNA: TGTGCCAGCAGGAATCTACTAGCGGTTCTCTACAATGAGCAGTTCTTC.

The V call is TRBV9, the J call TRBJ2-7; no clear D. The V and J ends lost 0 bases and 1 base respectively, with 11 bases between them. The CDR3 contains 15 residues. Germline-derived CDR1 and CDR2 are SGDLS and YYNGEE. The CDR3 DNA follows: TGTGCCAGCAGCGTAGGGCAGGTGGGTTCCTACGAGCAGTACTTC. It encodes CASSVGQVGSYEQYF.

J is TRBJ1-1 and V is TRBV5-4; D is possibly TRBD1 (5 bases). CDR3 size: 14 residues. The germline V gene has CDR1 SGHNT and CDR2 YYREEE (reference sequence). The V and J ends lost 0 bases and 1 base respectively, with 7 bases between them. The CDR3 spells CASSLDQGNTEAFF. The CDR3 DNA reads as TGTGCCAGCAGCTTGGACCAGGGGAACACTGAAGCTTTCTTT.